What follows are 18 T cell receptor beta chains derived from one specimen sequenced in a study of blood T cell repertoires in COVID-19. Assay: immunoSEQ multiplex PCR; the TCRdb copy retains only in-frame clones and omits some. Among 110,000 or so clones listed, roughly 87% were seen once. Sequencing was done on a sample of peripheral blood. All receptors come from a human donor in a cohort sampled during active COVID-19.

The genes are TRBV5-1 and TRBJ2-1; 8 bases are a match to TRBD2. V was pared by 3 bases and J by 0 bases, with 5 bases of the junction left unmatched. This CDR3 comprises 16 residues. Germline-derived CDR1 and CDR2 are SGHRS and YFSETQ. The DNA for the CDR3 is TGCGCCAGCAGCTGGCGGGGGGAGAGCTCCTACAATGAGCAGTTCTTC. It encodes CASSWRGESSYNEQFF.

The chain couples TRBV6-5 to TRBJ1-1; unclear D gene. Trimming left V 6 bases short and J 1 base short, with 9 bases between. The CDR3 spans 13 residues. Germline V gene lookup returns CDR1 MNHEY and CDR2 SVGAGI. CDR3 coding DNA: TGTGCCAGCAGACCCCGGGAGAACACTGAAGCTTTCTTT. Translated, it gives CASRPRENTEAFF.

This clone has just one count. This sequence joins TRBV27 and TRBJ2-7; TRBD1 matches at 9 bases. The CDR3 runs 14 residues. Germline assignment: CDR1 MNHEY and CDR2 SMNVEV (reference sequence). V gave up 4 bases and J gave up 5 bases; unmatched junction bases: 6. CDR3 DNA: TGTGCCAGCAGTTCCGGGACAGGGTTCCACGAGCAGTACTTC. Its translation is CASSSGTGFHEQYF.

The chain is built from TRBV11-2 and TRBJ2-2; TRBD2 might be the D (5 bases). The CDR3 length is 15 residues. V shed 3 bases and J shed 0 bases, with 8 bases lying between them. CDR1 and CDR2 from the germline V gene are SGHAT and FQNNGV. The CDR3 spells CASSFGIPNTGELFF. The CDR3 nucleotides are TGTGCCAGCAGCTTCGGGATACCGAACACCGGGGAGCTGTTTTTT. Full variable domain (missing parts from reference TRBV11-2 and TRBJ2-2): EAGVAQSPRYKIIEKRQSVAFWCNPISGHATLYWYQQILGQGPKLLIQFQNNGVVDDSQLPKDRFSAERLKGVDSTLKIQPAKLEDSAVYLCASSFGIPNTGELFFGEGSRLTVL.

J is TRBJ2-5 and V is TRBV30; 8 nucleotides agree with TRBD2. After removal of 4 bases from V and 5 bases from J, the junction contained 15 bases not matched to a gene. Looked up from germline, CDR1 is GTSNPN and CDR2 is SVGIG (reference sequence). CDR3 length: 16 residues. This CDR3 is CAWNRGLVAEGETQYF. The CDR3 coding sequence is TGTGCCTGGAATCGGGGACTAGTTGCCGAAGGGGAGACCCAGTACTTC.

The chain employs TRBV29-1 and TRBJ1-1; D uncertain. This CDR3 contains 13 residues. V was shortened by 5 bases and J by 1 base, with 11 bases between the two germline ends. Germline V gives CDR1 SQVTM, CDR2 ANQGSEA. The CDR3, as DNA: TGCAGCGTTCGGCAGGCACCGAACACTGAAGCTTTCTTT. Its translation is CSVRQAPNTEAFF.

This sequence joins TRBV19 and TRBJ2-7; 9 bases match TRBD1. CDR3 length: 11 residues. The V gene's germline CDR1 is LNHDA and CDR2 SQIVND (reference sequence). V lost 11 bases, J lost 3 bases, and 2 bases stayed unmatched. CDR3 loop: CASGQGYEQYF. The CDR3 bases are TGTGCCTCGGGACAGGGCTACGAGCAGTACTTC.

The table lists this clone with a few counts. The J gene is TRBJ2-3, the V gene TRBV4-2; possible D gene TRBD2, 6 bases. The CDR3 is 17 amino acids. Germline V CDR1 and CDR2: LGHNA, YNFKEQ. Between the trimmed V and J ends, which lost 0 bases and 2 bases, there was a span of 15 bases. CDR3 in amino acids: CASSQDPAGRNTDTQYF. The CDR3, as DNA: TGTGCCAGCAGCCAAGACCCCGCGGGGCGAAACACAGATACGCAGTATTTT.

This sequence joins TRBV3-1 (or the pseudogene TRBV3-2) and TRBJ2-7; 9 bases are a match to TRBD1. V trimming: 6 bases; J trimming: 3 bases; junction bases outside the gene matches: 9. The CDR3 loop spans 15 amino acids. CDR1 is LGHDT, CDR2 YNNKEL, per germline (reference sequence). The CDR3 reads CASSGTQGAGYEQYF. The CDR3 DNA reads TGTGCCAGCAGTGGCACACAGGGGGCGGGCTACGAGCAGTACTTC.

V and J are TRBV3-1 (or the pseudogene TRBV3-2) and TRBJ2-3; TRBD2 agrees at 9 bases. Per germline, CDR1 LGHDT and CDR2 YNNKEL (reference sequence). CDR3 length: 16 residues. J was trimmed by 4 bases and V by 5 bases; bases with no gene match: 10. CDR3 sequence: CASSYRGGANADTQYF. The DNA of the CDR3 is TGTGCCAGCAGCTACCGCGGGGGGGCCAATGCAGATACGCAGTATTTT.

DNA for the CDR3: TGTGCCAGCAAACCAGCGGGAAGCTCCTACGAGCAGTACTTC. Amino acid sequence: CASKPAGSSYEQYF. The chain couples TRBV28 to TRBJ2-7; TRBD2 agrees at 7 bases. Unmatched junction bases numbered 6, after V lost 7 bases and J lost 0 bases. Germline CDR1 is MDHEN and CDR2 is SYDVKM. The CDR3 sequence is 14 residues long.

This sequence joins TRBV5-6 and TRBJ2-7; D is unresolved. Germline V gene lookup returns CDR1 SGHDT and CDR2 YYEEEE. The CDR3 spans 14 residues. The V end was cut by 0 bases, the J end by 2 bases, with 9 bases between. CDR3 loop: CASSLAVKAYEQYF. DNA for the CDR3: TGTGCCAGCAGCTTGGCGGTAAAAGCCTACGAGCAGTACTTC.

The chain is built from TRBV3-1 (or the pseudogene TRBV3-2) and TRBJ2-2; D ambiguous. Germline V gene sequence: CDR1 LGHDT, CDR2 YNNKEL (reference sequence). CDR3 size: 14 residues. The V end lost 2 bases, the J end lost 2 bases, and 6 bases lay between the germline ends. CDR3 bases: TGTGCCAGCAGCCAACAGATTAACACCGGGGAGCTGTTTTTT. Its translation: CASSQQINTGELFF.

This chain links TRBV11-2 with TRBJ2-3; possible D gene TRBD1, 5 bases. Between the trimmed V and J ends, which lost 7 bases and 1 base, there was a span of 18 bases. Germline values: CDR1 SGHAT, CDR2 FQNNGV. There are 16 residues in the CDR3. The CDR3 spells CASTQKSLGGTDTQYF. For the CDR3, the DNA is TGTGCCAGCACCCAGAAGAGCCTAGGGGGCACAGATACGCAGTATTTT.

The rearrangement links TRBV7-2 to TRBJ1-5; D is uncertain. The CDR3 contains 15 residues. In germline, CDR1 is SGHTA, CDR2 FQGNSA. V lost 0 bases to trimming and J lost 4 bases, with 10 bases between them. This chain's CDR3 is CASSLAWAVNQPQHF. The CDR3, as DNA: TGTGCCAGCAGCTTAGCGTGGGCAGTAAATCAGCCCCAGCATTTT.

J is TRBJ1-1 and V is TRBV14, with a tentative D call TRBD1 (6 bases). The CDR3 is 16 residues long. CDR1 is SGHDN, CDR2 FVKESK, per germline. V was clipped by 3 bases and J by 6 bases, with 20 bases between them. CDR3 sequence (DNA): TGTGCCAGCAGCCAGAGTACAGGGTGGCGCGGCGCTGAAGCTTTCTTT. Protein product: CASSQSTGWRGAEAFF.

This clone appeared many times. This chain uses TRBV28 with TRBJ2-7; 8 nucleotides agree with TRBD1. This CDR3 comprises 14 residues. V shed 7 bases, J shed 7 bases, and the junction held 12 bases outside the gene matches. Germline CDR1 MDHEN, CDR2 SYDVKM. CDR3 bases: TGTGCCAGCAAGCCCGGGACAGGTGCACGAGAGCAGTACTTC. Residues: CASKPGTGAREQYF.

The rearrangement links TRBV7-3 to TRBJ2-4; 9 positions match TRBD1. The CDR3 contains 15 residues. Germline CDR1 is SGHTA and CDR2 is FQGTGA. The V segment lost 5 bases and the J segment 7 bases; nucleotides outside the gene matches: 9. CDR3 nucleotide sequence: TGTGCCAGCAGCGCGAAAAGACAGGGGGAGAACATTCAGTACTTC. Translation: CASSAKRQGENIQYF.